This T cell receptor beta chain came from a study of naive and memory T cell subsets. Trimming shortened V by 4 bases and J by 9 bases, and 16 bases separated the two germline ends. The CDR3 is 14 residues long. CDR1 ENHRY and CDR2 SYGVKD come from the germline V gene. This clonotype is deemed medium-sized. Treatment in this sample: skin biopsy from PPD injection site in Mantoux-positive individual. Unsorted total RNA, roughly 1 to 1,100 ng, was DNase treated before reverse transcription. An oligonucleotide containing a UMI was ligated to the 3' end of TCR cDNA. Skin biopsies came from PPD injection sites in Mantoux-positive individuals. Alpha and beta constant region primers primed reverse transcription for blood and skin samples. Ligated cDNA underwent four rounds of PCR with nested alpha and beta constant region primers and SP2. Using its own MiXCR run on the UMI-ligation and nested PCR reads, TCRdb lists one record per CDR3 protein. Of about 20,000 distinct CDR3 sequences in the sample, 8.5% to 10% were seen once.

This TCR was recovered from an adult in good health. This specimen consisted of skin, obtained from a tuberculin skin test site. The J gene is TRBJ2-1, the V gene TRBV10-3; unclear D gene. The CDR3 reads CAISAATPVGEQFF. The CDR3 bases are TGTGCCATCAGTGCGGCAACACCCGTAGGTGAGCAGTTCTTC.